This T cell receptor (beta chain) was captured by sequencing in a study of T cells in Graves' hyperthyroidism and ophthalmopathy. Amplification yielded TCR beta CDR3 regions, with RNA transcripts as the source. First-round RT-PCR of the TCR CDR3 relied on the HTBI primer set. In TCRdb, the multiplex PCR reads were re-called with MiXCR into one record per CDR3 protein. The sample includes more than 300,000 distinct CDR3 sequences, about 14% of them seen just once. Study observations and caveats: A model built on 13 V-J features separated ophthalmopathy from stable hyperthyroidism. Ophthalmopathy was identified by the model a median about 6.4 months ahead of onset.

This CDR3 contains 15 residues. CDR1 is MNHNS, CDR2 SASEGT, per germline. Germline trimming cut 6 bases from V and 4 bases from J; bases unmatched to any gene: 10. This clonotype was seen at least ten times. Its target is unknown. The chain combines TRBV6-1 with TRBJ1-2; 8 bases align to TRBD1. The clonotype was recovered from a woman aged 60-75 years with Graves' hyperthyroidism. Material: blood. The CDR3 region is CASSPGQDPTYGYTF. The CDR3 DNA sequence: TGTGCCAGCAGCCCGGGACAGGACCCCACCTATGGCTACACCTTC.